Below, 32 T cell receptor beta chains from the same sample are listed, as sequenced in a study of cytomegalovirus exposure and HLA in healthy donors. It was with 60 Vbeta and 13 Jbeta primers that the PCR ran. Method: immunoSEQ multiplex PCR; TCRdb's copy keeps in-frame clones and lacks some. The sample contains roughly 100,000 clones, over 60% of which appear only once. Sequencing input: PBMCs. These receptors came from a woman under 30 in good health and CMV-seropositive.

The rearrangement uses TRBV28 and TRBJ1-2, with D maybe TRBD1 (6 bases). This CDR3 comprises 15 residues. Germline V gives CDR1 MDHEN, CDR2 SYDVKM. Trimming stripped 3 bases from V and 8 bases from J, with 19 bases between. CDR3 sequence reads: CASSFGTMASWGYTF. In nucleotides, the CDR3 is TGTGCCAGCAGTTTCGGGACAATGGCCTCGTGGGGCTACACCTTC.

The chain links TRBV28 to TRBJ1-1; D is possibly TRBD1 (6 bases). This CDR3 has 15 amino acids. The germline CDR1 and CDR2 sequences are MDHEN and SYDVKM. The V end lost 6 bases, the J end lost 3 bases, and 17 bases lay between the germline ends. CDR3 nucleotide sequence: TGTGCCAGCAGCTCCCCAGGGGCCCCGTACACTGAAGCTTTCTTT. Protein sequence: CASSSPGAPYTEAFF.

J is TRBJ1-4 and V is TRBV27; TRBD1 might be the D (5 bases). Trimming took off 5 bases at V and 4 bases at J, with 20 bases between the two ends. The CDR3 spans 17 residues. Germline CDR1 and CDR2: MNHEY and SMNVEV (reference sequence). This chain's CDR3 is CASSPDRRQLSNEKLFF. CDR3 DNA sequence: TGTGCCAGCAGTCCAGACCGACGACAGCTTAGTAATGAAAAACTGTTTTTT. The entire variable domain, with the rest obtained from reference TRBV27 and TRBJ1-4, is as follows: EAQVTQNPRYLITVTGKKLTVTCSQNMNHEYMSWYRQDPGLGLRQIYYSMNVEVTDKGDVPEGYKVSRKEKRNFPLILESPSPNQTSLYFCASSPDRRQLSNEKLFFGSGTQLSVL.

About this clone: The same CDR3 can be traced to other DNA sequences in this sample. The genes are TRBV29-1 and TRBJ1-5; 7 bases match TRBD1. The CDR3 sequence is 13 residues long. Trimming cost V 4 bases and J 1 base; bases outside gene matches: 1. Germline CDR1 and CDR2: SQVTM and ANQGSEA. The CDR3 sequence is CSVGQGSNQPQHF. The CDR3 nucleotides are TGCAGCGTTGGACAGGGCAGCAATCAGCCCCAGCATTTT. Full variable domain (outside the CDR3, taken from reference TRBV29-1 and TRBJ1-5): SAVISQKPSRDICQRGTSLTIQCQVDSQVTMMFWYRQQPGQSLTLIATANQGSEATYESGFVIDKFPISRPNLTFSTLTVSNMSPEDSSIYLCSVGQGSNQPQHFGDGTRLSIL.

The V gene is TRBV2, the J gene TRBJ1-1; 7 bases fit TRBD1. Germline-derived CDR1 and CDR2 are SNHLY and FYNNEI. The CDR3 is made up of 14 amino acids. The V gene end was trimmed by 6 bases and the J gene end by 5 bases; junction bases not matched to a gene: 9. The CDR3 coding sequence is TGTGCCAGCAGCGTCTCCTCAGGGGGGACTGAAGCTTTCTTT. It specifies CASSVSSGGTEAFF. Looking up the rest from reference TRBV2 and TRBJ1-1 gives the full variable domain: EPEVTQTPSHQVTQMGQEVILRCVPISNHLYFYWYRQILGQKVEFLVSFYNNEISEKSEIFDDQFSVERPDGSNFTLKIRSTKLEDSAMYFCASSVSSGGTEAFFGQGTRLTVV.

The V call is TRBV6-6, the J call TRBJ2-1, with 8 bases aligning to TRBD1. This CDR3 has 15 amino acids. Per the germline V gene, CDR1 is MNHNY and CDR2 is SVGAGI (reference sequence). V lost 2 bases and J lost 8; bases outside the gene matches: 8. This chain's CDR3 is CASSYGQGAWDEQFF. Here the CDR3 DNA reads TGTGCCAGCAGTTACGGGCAGGGGGCATGGGATGAGCAGTTCTTC.

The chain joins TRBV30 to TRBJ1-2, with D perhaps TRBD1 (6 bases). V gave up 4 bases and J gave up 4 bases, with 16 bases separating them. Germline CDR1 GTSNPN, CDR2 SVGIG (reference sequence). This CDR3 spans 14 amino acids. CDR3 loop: CAWNEQGWAYGYTF. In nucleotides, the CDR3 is TGTGCCTGGAACGAACAGGGTTGGGCCTATGGCTACACCTTC.

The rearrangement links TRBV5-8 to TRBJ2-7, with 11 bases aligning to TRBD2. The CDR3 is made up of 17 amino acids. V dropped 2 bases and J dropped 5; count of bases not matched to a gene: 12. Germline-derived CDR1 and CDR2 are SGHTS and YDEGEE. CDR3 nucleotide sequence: TGTGCCAGCAGCTTAGAGGAGGCTAGCGGGAGGTGGAACGAGCAGTACTTC. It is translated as CASSLEEASGRWNEQYF.

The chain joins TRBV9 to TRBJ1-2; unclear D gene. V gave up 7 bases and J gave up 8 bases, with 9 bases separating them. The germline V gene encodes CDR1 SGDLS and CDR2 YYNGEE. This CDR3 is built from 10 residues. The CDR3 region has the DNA TGTGCCAGCTCGGGATACGGCTACACCTTC. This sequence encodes CASSGYGYTF.

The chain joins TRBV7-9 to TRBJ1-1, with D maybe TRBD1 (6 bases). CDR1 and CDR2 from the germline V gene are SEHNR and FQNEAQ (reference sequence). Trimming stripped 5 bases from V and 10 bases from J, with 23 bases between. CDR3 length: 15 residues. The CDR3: CASSTRQEGSPIAFF. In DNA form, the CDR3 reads TGTGCCAGCAGCACCCGACAGGAAGGGAGCCCGATAGCTTTCTTT.

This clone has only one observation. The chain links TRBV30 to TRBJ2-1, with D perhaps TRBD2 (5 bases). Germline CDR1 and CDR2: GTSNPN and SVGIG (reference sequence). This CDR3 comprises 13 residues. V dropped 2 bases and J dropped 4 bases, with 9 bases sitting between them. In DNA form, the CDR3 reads TGTGCCTGGAGTCGCGGACTGTACAATGAGCAGTTCTTC. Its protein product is CAWSRGLYNEQFF.

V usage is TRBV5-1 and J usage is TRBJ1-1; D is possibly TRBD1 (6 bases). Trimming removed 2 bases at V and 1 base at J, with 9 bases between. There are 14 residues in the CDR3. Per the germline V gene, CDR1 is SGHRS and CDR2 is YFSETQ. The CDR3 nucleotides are TGCGCCAGCAGCTTCGCGACAGGGAACACTGAAGCTTTCTTT. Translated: CASSFATGNTEAFF.

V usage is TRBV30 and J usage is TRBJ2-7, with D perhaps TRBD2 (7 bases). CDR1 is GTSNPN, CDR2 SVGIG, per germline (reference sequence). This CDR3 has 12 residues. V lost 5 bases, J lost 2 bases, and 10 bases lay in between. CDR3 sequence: CAWGRGTYEQYF. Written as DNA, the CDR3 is TGTGCCTGGGGGAGGGGGACCTACGAGCAGTACTTC.

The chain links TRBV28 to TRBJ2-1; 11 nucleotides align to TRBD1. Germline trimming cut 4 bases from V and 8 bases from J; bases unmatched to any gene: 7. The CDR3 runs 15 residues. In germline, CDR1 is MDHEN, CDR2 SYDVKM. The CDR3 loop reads CASSWTGGKVYEQFF. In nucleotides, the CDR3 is TGTGCCAGCAGTTGGACAGGGGGCAAGGTGTATGAGCAGTTCTTC. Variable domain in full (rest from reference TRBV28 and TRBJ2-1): DVKVTQSSRYLVKRTGEKVFLECVQDMDHENMFWYRQDPGLGLRLIYFSYDVKMKEKGDIPEGYSVSREKKERFSLILESASTNQTSMYLCASSWTGGKVYEQFFGPGTRLTVL.

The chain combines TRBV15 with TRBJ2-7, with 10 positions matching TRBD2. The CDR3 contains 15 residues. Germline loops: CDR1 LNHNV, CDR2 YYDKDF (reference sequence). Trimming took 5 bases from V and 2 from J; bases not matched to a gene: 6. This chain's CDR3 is CATSPRAGGPYEQYF. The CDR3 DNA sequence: TGTGCCACCAGCCCTAGAGCGGGAGGGCCCTACGAGCAGTACTTC.

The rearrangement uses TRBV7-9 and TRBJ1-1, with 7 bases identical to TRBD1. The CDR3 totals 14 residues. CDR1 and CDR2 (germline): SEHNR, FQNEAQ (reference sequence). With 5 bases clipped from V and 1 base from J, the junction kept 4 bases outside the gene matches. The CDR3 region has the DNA TGTGCCAGCAGCAAACAGGGGACGAACACTGAAGCTTTCTTT. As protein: CASSKQGTNTEAFF. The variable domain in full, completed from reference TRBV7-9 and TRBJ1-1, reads DTGVSQNPRHKITKRGQNVTFRCDPISEHNRLYWYRQTLGQGPEFLTYFQNEAQLEKSRLLSDRFSAERPKGSFSTLEIQRTEQGDSAMYLCASSKQGTNTEAFFGQGTRLTVV.

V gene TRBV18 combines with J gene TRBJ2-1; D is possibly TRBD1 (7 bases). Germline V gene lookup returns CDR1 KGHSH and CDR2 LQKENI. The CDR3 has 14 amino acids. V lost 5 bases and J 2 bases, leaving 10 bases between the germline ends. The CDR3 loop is CASSAGQPYNEQFF. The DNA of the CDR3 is TGTGCCAGCTCAGCGGGACAGCCCTACAATGAGCAGTTCTTC.

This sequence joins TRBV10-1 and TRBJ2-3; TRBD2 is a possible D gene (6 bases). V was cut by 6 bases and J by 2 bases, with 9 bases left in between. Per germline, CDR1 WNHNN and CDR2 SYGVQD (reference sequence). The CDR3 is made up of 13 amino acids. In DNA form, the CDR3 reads TGCGCCAGCAGGGGGGACTTCACAGATACGCAGTATTTT. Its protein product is CASRGDFTDTQYF.

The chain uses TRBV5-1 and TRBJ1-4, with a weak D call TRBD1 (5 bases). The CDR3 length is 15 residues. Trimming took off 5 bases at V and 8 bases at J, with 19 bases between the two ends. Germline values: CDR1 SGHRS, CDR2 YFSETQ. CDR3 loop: CASRSTSGSQEKLFF. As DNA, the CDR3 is TGCGCCAGCAGAAGCACTTCAGGGTCACAGGAAAAACTGTTTTTT.

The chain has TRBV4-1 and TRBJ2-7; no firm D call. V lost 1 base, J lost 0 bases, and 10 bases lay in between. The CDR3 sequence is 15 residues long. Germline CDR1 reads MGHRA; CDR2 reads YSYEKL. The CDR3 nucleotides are TGCGCCAGCAGCCAAGGGGCACCCGGCTCCTACGAGCAGTACTTC. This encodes CASSQGAPGSYEQYF.

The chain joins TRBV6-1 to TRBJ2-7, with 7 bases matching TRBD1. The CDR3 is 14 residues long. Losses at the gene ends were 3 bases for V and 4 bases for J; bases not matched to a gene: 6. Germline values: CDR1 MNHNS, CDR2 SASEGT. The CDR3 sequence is CASSDRQGLYEQYF. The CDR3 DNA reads TGTGCCAGCAGTGACCGACAGGGCCTATACGAGCAGTACTTC.

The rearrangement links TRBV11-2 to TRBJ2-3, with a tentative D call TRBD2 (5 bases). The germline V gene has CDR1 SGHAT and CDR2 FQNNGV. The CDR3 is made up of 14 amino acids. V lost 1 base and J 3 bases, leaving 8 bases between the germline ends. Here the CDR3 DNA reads TGTGCCAGCAGCTTAGTCCGGGGTACAGATACGCAGTATTTT. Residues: CASSLVRGTDTQYF.

CDR3 DNA sequence: TGTGCCAGCAGCTTATCAGACACGAATCAGCCCCAGCATTTT. Translation: CASSLSDTNQPQHF. The rearrangement uses TRBV7-8 and TRBJ1-5, with D unresolved. This CDR3 is 14 amino acids long. The germline V and J ends were trimmed by 2 bases and 4 bases, with 9 bases remaining between them. Germline CDR1 and CDR2: SGHVS and FQNEAQ.

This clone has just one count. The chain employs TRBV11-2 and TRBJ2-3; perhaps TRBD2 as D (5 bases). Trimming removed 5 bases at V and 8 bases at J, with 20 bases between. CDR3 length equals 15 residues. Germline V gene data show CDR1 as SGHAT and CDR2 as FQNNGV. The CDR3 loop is CASSPLTTSWVTQYF. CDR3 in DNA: TGTGCCAGCAGCCCTCTGACTACTTCGTGGGTTACGCAGTATTTT.

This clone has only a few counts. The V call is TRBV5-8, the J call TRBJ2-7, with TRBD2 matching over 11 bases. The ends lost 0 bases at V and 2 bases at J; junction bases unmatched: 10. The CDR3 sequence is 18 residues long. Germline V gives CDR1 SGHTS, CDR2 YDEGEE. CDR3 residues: CASSLGQRRTSGPYEQYF. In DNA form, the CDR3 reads TGTGCCAGCAGCTTGGGACAGCGCCGGACTAGCGGGCCCTACGAGCAGTACTTC.

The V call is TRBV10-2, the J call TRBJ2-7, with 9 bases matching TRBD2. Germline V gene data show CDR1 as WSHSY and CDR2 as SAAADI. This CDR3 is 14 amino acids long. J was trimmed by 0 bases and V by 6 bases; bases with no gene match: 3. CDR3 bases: TGCGCCAGCAGAGCGGGAGGTAACTCCTACGAGCAGTACTTC. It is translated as CASRAGGNSYEQYF.

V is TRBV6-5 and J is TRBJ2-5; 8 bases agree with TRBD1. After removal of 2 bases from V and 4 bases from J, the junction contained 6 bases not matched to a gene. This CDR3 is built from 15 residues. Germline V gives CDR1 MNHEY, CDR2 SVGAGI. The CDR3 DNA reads TGTGCCAGCAGTTACGGACAGGGTATCGCAGAGACCCAGTACTTC. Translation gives CASSYGQGIAETQYF.

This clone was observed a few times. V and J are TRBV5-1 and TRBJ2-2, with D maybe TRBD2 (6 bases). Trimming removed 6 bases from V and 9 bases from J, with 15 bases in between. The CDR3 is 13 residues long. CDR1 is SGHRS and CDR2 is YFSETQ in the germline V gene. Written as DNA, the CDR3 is TGCGCCAGCACGACGGGGGTTGGGAGGGAGCTGTTTTTT. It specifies CASTTGVGRELFF.

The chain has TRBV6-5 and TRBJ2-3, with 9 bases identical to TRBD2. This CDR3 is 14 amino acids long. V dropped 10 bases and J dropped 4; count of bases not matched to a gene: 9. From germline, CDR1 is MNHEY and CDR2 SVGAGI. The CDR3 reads CATYGLAGSDTQYF. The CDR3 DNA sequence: TGTGCCACCTACGGGCTAGCGGGATCAGATACGCAGTATTTT.

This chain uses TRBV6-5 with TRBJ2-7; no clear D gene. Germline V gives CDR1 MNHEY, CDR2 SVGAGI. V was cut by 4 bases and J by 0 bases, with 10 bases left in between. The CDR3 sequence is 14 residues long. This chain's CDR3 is CASSFHTNSYEQYF. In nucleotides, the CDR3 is TGTGCCAGCAGTTTCCACACCAACTCCTACGAGCAGTACTTC.

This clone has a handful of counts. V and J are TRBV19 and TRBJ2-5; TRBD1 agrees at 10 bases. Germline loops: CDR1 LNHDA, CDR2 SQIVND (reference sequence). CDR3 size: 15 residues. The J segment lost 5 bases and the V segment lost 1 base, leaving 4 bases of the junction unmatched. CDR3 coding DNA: TGTGCCAGTAGTATAGCTGCGGGACAGGGGGAGACCCAGTACTTC. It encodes CASSIAAGQGETQYF.

The CDR3 DNA is TGCGCCAGCAGCTTGGGTTCGGGGGTTCAGCGGAACTCTGGGGCCAACGTCCTGACTTTC. Amino acid sequence: CASSLGSGVQRNSGANVLTF. The chain has TRBV5-1 and TRBJ2-6; possibly TRBD2 for D (6 bases). This CDR3 spans 20 amino acids. Germline CDR1 SGHRS, CDR2 YFSETQ. V dropped 0 bases and J dropped 0 bases, with 19 bases sitting between them. Supplemented by reference TRBV5-1 and TRBJ2-6, the full variable domain reads KAGVTQTPRYLIKTRGQQVTLSCSPISGHRSVSWYQQTPGQGLQFLFEYFSETQRNKGNFPGRFSGRQFSNSRSEMNVSTLELGDSALYLCASSLGSGVQRNSGANVLTFGAGSRLTVL.